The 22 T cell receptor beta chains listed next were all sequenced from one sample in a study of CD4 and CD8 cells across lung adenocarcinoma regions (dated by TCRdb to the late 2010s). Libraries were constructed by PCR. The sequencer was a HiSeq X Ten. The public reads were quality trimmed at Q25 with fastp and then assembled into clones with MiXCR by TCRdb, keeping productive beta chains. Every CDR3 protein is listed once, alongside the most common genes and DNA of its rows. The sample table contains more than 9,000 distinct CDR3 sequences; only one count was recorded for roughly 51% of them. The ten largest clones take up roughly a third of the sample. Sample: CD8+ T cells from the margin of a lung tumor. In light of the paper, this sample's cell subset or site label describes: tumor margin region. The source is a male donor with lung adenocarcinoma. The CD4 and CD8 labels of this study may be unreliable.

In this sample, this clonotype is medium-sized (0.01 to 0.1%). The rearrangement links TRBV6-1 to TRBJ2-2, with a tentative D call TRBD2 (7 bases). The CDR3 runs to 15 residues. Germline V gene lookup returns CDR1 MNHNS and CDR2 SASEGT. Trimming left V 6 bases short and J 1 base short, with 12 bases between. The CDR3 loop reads CASRGGGQNTGELFF. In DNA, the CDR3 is TGTGCCAGCAGGGGGGGGGGGCAGAACACCGGGGAGCTGTTTTTT.

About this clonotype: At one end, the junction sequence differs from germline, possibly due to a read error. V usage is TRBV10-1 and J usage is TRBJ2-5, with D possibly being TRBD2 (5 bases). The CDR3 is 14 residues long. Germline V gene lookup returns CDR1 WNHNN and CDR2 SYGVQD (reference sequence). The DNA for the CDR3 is TGCGCCAGCAGTGAGTCCGGGGATACCGACGCCCAGTATTTC. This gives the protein CASSESGDTDAQYF.

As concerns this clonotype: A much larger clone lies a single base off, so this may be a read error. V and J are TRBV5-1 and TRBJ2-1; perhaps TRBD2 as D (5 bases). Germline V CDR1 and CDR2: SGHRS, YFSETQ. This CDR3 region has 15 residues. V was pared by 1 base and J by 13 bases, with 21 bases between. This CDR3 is CASSLIGKREETQFF. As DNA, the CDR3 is TGCGCCAGCAGCTTGATAGGCAAGAGGGAAGAGACCCAGTTCTTC.

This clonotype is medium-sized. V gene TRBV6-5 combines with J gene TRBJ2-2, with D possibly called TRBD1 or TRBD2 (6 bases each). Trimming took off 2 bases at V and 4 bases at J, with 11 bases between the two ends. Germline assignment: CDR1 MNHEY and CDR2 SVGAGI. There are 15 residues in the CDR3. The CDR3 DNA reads TGTGCCAGCAGTTACGGGGGGCCGGGCACCGGGGAGCTGTTTTTT. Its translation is CASSYGGPGTGELFF.

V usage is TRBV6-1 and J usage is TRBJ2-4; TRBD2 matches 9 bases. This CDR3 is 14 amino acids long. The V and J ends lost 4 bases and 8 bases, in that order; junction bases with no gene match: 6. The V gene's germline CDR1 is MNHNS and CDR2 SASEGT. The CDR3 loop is CASSGGGGADIQYF. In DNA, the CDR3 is TGTGCCAGCAGTGGCGGGGGGGGCGCAGACATTCAGTACTTC.

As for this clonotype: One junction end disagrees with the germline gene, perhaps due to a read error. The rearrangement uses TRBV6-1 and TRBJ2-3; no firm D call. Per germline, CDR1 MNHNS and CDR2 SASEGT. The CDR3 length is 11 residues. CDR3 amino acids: CASTWQNTQYF. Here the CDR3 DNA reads TGTGCCAGCACCTGGCAAAATACCCAGTACTTT.

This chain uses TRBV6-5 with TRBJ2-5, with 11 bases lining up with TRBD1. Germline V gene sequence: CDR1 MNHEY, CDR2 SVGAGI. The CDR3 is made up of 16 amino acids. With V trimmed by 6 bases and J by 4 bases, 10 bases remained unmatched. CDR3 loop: CASSYGTGGFGETQYF. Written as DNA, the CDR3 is TGTGCCAGCAGCTATGGGACAGGGGGATTCGGAGAGACCCAGTACTTC.

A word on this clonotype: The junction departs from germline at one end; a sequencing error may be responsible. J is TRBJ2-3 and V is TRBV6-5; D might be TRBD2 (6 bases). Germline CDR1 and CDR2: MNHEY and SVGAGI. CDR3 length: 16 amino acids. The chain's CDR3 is CASSYAGLSSKDMQYF. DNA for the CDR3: TGTGCCAGCAGTTACGCGGGACTGAGTAGCAAAGACATGCAGTATTTC.

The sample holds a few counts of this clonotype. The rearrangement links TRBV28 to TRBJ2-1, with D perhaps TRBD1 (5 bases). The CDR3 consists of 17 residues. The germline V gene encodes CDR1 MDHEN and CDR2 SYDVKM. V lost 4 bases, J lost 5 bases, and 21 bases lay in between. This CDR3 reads CASSSPRVTKGNNEQFF. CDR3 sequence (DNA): TGTGCCAGCAGTTCTCCCAGGGTAACGAAGGGTAACAATGAGCAGTTCTTC.

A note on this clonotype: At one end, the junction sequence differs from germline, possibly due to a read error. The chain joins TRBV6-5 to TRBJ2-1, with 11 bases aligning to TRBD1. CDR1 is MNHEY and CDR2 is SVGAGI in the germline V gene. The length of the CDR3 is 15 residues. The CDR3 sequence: CASSYSGQGAVWQFF. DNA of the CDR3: TGTGCCAGCAGTTACTCTGGACAGGGGGCAGTTTGGCAGTTTTTC.

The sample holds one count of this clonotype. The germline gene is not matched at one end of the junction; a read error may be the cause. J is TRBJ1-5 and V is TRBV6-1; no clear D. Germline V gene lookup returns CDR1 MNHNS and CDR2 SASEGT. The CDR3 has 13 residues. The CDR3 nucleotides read TGTGCCAGCAGTGAAAATAAGAGGCGGCCCCACCATTTT. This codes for CASSENKRRPHHF.

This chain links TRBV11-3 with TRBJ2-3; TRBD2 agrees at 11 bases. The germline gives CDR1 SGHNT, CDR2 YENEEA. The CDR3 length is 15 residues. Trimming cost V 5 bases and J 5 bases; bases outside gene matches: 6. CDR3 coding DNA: TGTGCCAGCAGCACTAGCGGGAGCTATATAGATACGCAGTATTTT. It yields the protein CASSTSGSYIDTQYF.

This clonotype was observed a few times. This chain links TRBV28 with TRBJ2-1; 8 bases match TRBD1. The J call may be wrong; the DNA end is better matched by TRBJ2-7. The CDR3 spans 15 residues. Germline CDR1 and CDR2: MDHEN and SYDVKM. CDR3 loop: CASRTGQAFSYEQYF. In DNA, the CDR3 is TGTGCCAGCAGGACGGGACAGGCCTTTTCCTACGAGCAGTACTTC.

The DNA of the CDR3 is TGTGCCAGCAGTTCCGGGACAGGGGGCTATGGCTACACCTTC. Translated: CASSSGTGGYGYTF. V and J are TRBV7-9 and TRBJ1-2; 11 bases map to TRBD1. The CDR3 is 14 residues long. Germline assignment: CDR1 SEHNR and CDR2 FQNEAQ (reference sequence). V dropped 6 bases and J dropped 4; count of bases not matched to a gene: 4.

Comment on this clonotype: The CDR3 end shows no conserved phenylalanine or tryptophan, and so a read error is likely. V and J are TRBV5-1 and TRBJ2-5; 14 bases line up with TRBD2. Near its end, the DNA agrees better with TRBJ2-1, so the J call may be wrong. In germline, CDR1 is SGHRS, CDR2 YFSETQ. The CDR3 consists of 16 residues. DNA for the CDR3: TGCGCCAGCAGCCGTGGGACTAGCGGGGGACAAGAGACCCAGTTCTCC. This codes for CASSRGTSGGQETQFS.

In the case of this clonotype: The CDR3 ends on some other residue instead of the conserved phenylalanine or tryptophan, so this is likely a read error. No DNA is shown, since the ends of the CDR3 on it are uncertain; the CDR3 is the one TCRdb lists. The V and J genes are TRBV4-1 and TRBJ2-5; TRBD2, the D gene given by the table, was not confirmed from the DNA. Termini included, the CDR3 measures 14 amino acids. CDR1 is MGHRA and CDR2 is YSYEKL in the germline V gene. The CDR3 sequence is CASSQEPQAGTQLL.

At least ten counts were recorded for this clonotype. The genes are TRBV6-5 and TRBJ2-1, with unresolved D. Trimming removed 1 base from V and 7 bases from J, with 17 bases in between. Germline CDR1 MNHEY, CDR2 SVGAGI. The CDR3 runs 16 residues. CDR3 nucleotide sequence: TGTGCCAGCAGTTACTACTGGCTGGACGGGCTGAATGAGCAGTTCTTC. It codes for CASSYYWLDGLNEQFF.

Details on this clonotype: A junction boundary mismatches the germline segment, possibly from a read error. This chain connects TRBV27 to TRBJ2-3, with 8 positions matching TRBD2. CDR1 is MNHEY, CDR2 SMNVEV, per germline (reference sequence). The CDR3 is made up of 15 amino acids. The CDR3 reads CASSLKAGVKNTQYF. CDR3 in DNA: TGTGCCAGCAGTTTAAAAGCGGGGGTCAAAAATACGCAGTATTTC.

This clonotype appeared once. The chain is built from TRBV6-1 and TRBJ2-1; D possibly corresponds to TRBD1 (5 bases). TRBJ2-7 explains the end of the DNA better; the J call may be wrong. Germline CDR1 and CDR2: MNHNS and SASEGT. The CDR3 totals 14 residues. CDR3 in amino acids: CASSPSRVPYEQYF. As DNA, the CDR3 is TGTGCCAGCAGCCCCAGCAGGGTGCCCTACGAGCAGTACTTC.

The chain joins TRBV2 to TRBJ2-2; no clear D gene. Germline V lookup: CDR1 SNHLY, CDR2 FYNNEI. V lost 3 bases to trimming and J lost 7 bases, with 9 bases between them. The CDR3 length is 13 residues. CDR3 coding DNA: TGTGCCAGCAGTGACCAGCAGGTCGGGGAGCTGTTTTTT. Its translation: CASSDQQVGELFF.

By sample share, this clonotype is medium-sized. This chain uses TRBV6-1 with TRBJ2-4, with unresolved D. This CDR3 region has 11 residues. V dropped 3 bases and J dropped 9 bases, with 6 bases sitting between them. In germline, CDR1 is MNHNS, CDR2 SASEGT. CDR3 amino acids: CASSDIAIQYF. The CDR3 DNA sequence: TGTGCCAGCAGTGATATAGCCATTCAGTACTTC.

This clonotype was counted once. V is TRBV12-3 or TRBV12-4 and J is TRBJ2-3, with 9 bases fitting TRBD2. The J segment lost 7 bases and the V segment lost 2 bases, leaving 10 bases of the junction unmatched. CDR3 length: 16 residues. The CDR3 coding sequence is TGTGCCAGCAGTTTACTAGCGGGACGGAATGGCAATACGCAGTATTTT. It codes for CASSLLAGRNGNTQYF.